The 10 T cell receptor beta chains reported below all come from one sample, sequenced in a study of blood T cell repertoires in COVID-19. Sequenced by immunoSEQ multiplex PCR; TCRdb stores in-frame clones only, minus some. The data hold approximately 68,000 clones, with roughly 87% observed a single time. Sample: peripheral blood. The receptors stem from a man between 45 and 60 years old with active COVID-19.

The CDR3, as DNA: TGTGCCAGCAGCCCCCGGGACTTCTTCTATGGCTACACCTTC. It codes for CASSPRDFFYGYTF. The rearrangement joins TRBV7-9 to TRBJ1-2, with D possibly matching TRBD1 (5 bases). Germline V gene data show CDR1 as SEHNR and CDR2 as FQNEAQ (reference sequence). The CDR3 is 14 residues long. V was cut by 5 bases and J by 4 bases, with 14 bases left in between.

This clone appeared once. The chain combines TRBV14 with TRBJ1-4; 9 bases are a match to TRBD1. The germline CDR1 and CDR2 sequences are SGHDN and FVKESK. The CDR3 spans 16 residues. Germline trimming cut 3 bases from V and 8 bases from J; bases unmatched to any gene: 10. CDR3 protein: CASSHRPGQGDEKLFF. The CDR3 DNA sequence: TGTGCCAGCAGCCACCGGCCGGGACAGGGTGACGAAAAACTGTTTTTT.

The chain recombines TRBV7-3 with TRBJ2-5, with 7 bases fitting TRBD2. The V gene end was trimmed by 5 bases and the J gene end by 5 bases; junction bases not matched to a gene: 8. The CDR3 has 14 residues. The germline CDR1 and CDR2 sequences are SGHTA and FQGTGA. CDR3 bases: TGTGCCAGCAGCCTGAGCGGGATGAGGGAGACCCAGTACTTC. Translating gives CASSLSGMRETQYF.

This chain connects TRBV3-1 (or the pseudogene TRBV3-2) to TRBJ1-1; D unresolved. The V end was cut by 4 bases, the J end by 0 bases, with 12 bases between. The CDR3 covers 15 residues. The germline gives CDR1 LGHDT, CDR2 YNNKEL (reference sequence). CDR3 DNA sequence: TGTGCCAGCAGCCCGGGGAGAGGGTTGAACACTGAAGCTTTCTTT. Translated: CASSPGRGLNTEAFF.

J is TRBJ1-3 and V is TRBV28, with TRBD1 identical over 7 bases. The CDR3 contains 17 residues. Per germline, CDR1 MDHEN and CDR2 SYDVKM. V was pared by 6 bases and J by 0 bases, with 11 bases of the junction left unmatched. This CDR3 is CASRETMGQLSGNTIYF. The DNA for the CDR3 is TGTGCCAGCAGGGAAACGATGGGACAGCTCTCTGGAAACACCATATATTTT.

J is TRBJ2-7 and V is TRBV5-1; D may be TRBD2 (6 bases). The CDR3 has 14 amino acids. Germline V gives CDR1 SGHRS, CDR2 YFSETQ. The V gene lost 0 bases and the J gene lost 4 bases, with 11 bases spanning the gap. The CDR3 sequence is CASSLAAGRYEQYF. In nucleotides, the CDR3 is TGCGCCAGCAGCTTGGCCGCGGGAAGATACGAGCAGTACTTC.

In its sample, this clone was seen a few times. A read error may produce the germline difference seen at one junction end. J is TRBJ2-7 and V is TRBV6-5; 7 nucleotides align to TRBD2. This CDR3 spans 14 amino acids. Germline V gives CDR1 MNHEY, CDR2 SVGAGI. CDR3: CASSSQGGYYGQYF. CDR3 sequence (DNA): TGTGCCAGCAGTTCTCAGGGAGGGTACTACGGGCAGTACTTC.

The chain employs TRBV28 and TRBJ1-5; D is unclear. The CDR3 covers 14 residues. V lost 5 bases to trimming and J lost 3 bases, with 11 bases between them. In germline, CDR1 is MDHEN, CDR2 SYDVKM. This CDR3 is CASSPSSVNQPQHF. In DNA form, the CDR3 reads TGTGCCAGCAGTCCGAGCTCGGTCAATCAGCCCCAGCATTTT.

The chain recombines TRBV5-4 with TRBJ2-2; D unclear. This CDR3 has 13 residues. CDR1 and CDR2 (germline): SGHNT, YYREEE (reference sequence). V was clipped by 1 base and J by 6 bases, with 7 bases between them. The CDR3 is CASSLQVPGELFF. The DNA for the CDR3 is TGTGCCAGCAGCTTGCAGGTCCCCGGGGAGCTGTTTTTT.

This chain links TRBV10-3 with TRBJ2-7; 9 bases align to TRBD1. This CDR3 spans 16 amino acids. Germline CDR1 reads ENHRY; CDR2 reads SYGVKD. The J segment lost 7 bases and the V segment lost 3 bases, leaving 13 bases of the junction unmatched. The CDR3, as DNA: TGTGCCATCAGTGATAACCTGGGACAGGGTGGCTCGGAGCAGTACTTC. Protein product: CAISDNLGQGGSEQYF.